This record covers a single T cell receptor (beta chain). V was shortened by 2 bases and J by 6 bases, with 7 bases between the two germline ends. CDR3 length: 13 amino acids. Germline V gives CDR1 KGHSH, CDR2 LQKENI. The data are from a study of blood T cell repertoires in COVID-19. Study-wide background: The cDNA or gDNA used as material had been derived from T cells, B-cell-depleted T cells, or PBMCs.

The cohort comprised adults aged 18 to 89 years residing in about 25 US areas. Assignment of participants to cohorts was predicated upon participant-reported clinical history. In the study's own analysis: Using reference gene primer amplification, nucleated cell counts were estimated. The protocol was immunoSEQ multiplex PCR, while the TCRdb copy is restricted to in-frame clones and leaves out a portion. The V and J calls and clone size come from that table; D and trimming were worked out from the DNA. In the table there are approximately 390,000 clones, 88% of which are singletons. The gene calls are TRBV18 and TRBJ2-2; D gene unclear. The specimen sequenced was PBMCs or T cells enriched from blood (not recorded which). This receptor was taken from a woman aged 40-49 years with acute COVID-19. The CDR3 protein is CASSPSGPGELFF. In nucleotides, the CDR3 is TGTGCCAGCTCACCAAGTGGGCCCGGGGAGCTGTTTTTT.